This T cell receptor (beta chain) was identified during a study of blood T cells in healthy people across ages. On the study more broadly: Template switching retrieved approximately one barcoded beta molecule for each two T cells.

CDR1 SGDLS and CDR2 YYNGEE come from the germline V gene. There are 13 residues in the CDR3. Points on this clonotype: An end of the junction does not agree with germline; a read error may underlie this.

The second PCR ran about 6 to 12 cycles with a sample-barcoded 5' primer and J-beta primers. TCRdb re-called the 5' RACE reads with MiXCR, one entry per CDR3 protein. Of approximately 1.5 million distinct CDR3 sequences in the sample, around 35% were seen once. The chain couples TRBV9 to TRBJ2-3; no reliable D call. The specimen sequenced was blood. This sequence was found in a woman aged 25 to 39 in good health. CDR3 sequence reads: CASSAEEVDMQYF. CDR3 DNA sequence: TGTGCCAGCAGCGCCGAAGAGGTCGATATGCAGTATTTT.